This T cell receptor (beta chain) came from a study of PD-1 blockade in classical Hodgkin lymphoma. Findings of the study overall: The origin of the repertoire differences remains undefined, with disease activity or prior therapy as possible causes. The baseline diversity of complete responders showed similarity to that of newly diagnosed patients. According to reports, newly diagnosed patients had lower baseline TCR diversity than healthy donors, and relapsed/refractory patients had lower baseline TCR diversity still.

Time point described: cycle 4 day 1 (C4D1), after five to seven weeks of nivolumab. There was relapse after autologous stem cell transplantation in every patient, and there was variation in brentuximab vedotin exposure. The V gene end was trimmed by 5 bases and the J gene end by 1 base; junction bases not matched to a gene: 6. Germline-derived CDR1 and CDR2 are MDHEN and SYDVKM. The length of the CDR3 is 15 residues. The assay was immunoSEQ multiplex PCR, and TCRdb's table has in-frame clones only and misses some. Of around 50,000 clones in the sample, about 75% were seen once. Regarding this clone: The antigen is unknown. Additional DNA sequences in this sample encode the identical CDR3.

The TCR sequence derives from a human donor with classical Hodgkin lymphoma. This specimen consisted of peripheral blood mononuclear cells (PBMCs), obtained before the fourth cycle of nivolumab. The J gene is TRBJ2-3, the V gene TRBV28; 7 bases are a match to TRBD1. CDR3 sequence reads: CASSDRDSGTDTQYF. The CDR3 DNA follows: TGTGCCAGCAGTGACCGGGACAGCGGCACAGATACGCAGTATTTT.